The 30 T cell receptor beta chains below were found in one sample sequenced in a study of identical twins (dated by TCRdb to about 2016). The protocol used for the library was 5' RACE. The listed sequencing device is Illumina HiSeq 2000. Through fastp at Q25 and MiXCR, TCRdb rebuilt clones from the public reads, retaining in-frame beta chains. For every CDR3 protein sequence, its rows merge into one entry that carries the most common genes and DNA. A total of around 300,000 distinct CDR3 sequences appear in this sample, under 9.5% of them only once. The ten largest clones represent around 2.1% of the sample. These records were also assigned to another study, of yellow fever vaccine responses in identical twins.

Specimen: memory (CD45RO+) T cells sorted from blood. What the cell subset or site label conveys for this sample: CD45RO+ enriched T cells. The receptors come from a woman between 18 and 29 years old in good health.

This clonotype was observed at least ten times. The gene calls are TRBV12-3 or TRBV12-4 and TRBJ2-5, with D possibly being TRBD2 (5 bases). The ends were cut back, 5 bases at V and 5 bases at J, with 18 bases in the middle. CDR3 size: 15 residues. CDR3 residues: CASSVRLGDGETQYF. CDR3 bases: TGTGCCAGCAGTGTCCGTCTCGGGGATGGGGAGACCCAGTACTTC.

This clonotype turned up a few times. The chain links TRBV4-1 to TRBJ1-6; 8 bases are shared with TRBD1. This CDR3 region has 18 residues. The ends lost 6 bases at V and 9 bases at J; junction bases unmatched: 19. Germline V lookup: CDR1 MGHRA, CDR2 YSYEKL. The CDR3 reads CASSYIAGGVGDRSPLHF. In nucleotides, the CDR3 is TGCGCCAGCAGTTACATAGCAGGGGGCGTCGGGGATCGTTCACCCCTCCACTTT.

In this sample, this clonotype turned up many times. This sequence joins TRBV18 and TRBJ2-1; D may be TRBD2 (6 bases). CDR1 and CDR2 from the germline V gene are KGHSH and LQKENI. The CDR3 spans 14 residues. Trimming removed 3 bases from V and 5 bases from J, with 11 bases in between. CDR3 sequence reads: CASSPSGTNNEQFF. The CDR3 region has the DNA TGTGCCAGCTCACCTAGCGGTACCAACAATGAGCAGTTCTTC.

This clonotype has at least ten counts. The chain has TRBV5-6 and TRBJ1-1; D perhaps matches TRBD1 (6 bases). The CDR3 consists of 13 residues. Trimming removed 5 bases from V and 1 base from J, with 9 bases in between. Germline V gene lookup returns CDR1 SGHDT and CDR2 YYEEEE. CDR3 sequence: CASRSTGNTEAFF. CDR3 bases: TGTGCCAGCAGATCGACAGGGAACACTGAAGCTTTCTTT.

The DNA of the CDR3 is TGTGCCAGCGTCCAGGCGGGGGAAAAACTGTTTTTT. This gives the protein CASVQAGEKLFF. This chain uses TRBV6-1 with TRBJ1-4; D is uncertain. The CDR3 length is 12 residues. The V and J ends lost 8 bases and 8 bases respectively, with 12 bases between them. CDR1 is MNHNS, CDR2 SASEGT, per germline.

The chain uses TRBV7-9 and TRBJ2-2; D may be TRBD2 (5 bases). The CDR3 is 15 amino acids. The V gene's germline CDR1 is SEHNR and CDR2 FQNEAQ (reference sequence). Trimming shortened V by 8 bases and J by 8 bases, and 21 bases separated the two germline ends. CDR3 loop: CASETRAGLSGELFF. The CDR3 DNA reads TGTGCCAGCGAAACGCGGGCAGGCTTGTCGGGGGAGCTGTTTTTT.

This clonotype was counted a few times. The chain joins TRBV4-2 to TRBJ2-1; 15 nucleotides match TRBD2. J gave up 1 base and V 4 bases, and 8 bases lay outside the gene matches. The CDR3 length is 19 residues. Germline lookup yields CDR1 LGHNA and CDR2 YNFKEQ. The CDR3, as DNA: TGTGCCAGCAGCCCGGGACTAGCGGGAGGAGGAAGATCCTACAATGAGCAGTTCTTC. Translated: CASSPGLAGGGRSYNEQFF.

The sample holds many counts of this clonotype. The chain carries TRBV27 and TRBJ2-7, with 10 positions matching TRBD1. The V gene end was trimmed by 3 bases and the J gene end by 2 bases; junction bases not matched to a gene: 4. Germline CDR1 MNHEY, CDR2 SMNVEV (reference sequence). CDR3 size: 15 residues. The CDR3 loop reads CASSFSGQGPYEQYF. CDR3 nucleotide sequence: TGTGCCAGCAGTTTCTCGGGACAGGGGCCCTACGAGCAGTACTTC.

This clonotype was seen at least ten times. The junction shows a germline mismatch at one end, possibly a read error. V usage is TRBV20-1 and J usage is TRBJ2-1; a possible D gene is TRBD2 (5 bases). There are 15 residues in the CDR3. Germline V gene lookup returns CDR1 DFQATT and CDR2 SNEGSKA (reference sequence). The CDR3 spells CSARVAEGVRNEQFF. The DNA for the CDR3 is TGCAGTGCAAGAGTCGCCGAGGGAGTGAGGAATGAGCAGTTCTTC.

Details on this clonotype: This may be a read error: a much more frequent sequence differs by one nucleotide. The chain is built from TRBV12-3 or TRBV12-4 and TRBJ2-1; tentatively, D is TRBD2 (6 bases). The CDR3 contains 18 residues. CDR3 region: CASCFPPDQGGRYNEQFF. As DNA, the CDR3 is TGTGCCAGCTGTTTTCCCCCGGATCAGGGAGGCCGTTACAATGAGCAGTTCTTC.

V is TRBV11-1 and J is TRBJ2-2; 9 nucleotides match TRBD2. This CDR3 region has 19 residues. The germline CDR1 and CDR2 sequences are SGHAT and FQDESV (reference sequence). V trimming: 5 bases; J trimming: 0 bases; junction bases outside the gene matches: 13. The CDR3 sequence is CASSPRGSGRLANTGELFF. For the CDR3, the DNA is TGTGCCAGCAGCCCCCGGGGTAGCGGGAGACTCGCGAACACCGGGGAGCTGTTTTTT.

The chain joins TRBV9 to TRBJ1-2; TRBD1 is a possible D gene (5 bases). The ends were cut back, 0 bases at V and 3 bases at J, with 15 bases in the middle. The CDR3 is made up of 16 amino acids. The germline V gene encodes CDR1 SGDLS and CDR2 YYNGEE. The CDR3 DNA is TGTGCCAGCAGCGTAGGAGGGGCCAGGGACCACTATGGCTACACCTTC. Translated: CASSVGGARDHYGYTF.

This clonotype was counted ten times or more. This chain links TRBV12-3 or TRBV12-4 with TRBJ1-5; 7 bases agree with TRBD1. With V trimmed by 5 bases and J by 6 bases, 7 bases remained unmatched. The CDR3 runs 14 residues. The CDR3 is CASSQTGEGQPQHF. CDR3 coding DNA: TGTGCCAGCAGTCAAACAGGGGAGGGTCAGCCCCAGCATTTT.

The chain is built from TRBV9 and TRBJ2-1; the match to TRBD2 covers 8 bases. V was pared by 1 base and J by 5 bases, with 11 bases of the junction left unmatched. This CDR3 has 17 residues. The germline V gene encodes CDR1 SGDLS and CDR2 YYNGEE. CDR3 loop: CASSVTGRASGDNEQFF. DNA for the CDR3: TGTGCCAGCAGCGTAACCGGGAGGGCTTCCGGGGACAATGAGCAGTTCTTC.

Many counts were recorded for this clonotype. The V call is TRBV6-2 or TRBV6-3, the J call TRBJ2-3; D not resolved. Looked up from germline, CDR1 is MNHEY and CDR2 is SVGEGT. The CDR3 extends over 11 amino acids. V was clipped by 6 bases and J by 5 bases, with 6 bases between them. CDR3 nucleotide sequence: TGTGCCAGCAGCCGGATAGATACGCAGTATTTT. Translating it yields CASSRIDTQYF.

This clonotype was seen many times. This sequence joins TRBV5-1 and TRBJ2-3; no definite D call. Germline-derived CDR1 and CDR2 are SGHRS and YFSETQ. CDR3 length equals 14 residues. The V and J ends lost 0 bases and 4 bases respectively, with 9 bases between them. CDR3 protein: CASSLDPVSDTQYF. DNA of the CDR3: TGCGCCAGCAGCTTGGACCCCGTTTCAGATACGCAGTATTTT.

The chain combines TRBV7-2 with TRBJ2-7, with D possibly being TRBD1 (5 bases). CDR1 and CDR2 (germline): SGHTA, FQGNSA. The CDR3 spans 14 residues. V was shortened by 5 bases and J by 3 bases, with 14 bases between the two germline ends. Here the CDR3 reads CASSLHRIYYEQYF. In DNA, the CDR3 is TGTGCCAGCAGCCTCCACAGGATTTACTACGAGCAGTACTTC.

The table lists this clonotype with many counts. The chain couples TRBV6-1 to TRBJ1-6, with D tentatively TRBD1 (6 bases). The V end was cut by 6 bases, the J end by 7 bases, with 13 bases between. Per the germline V gene, CDR1 is MNHNS and CDR2 is SASEGT. The CDR3 sequence is 14 residues long. The DNA for the CDR3 is TGTGCCAGCAGCAGCAGGGGCGGCAATTCACCCCTCCACTTT. This codes for CASSSRGGNSPLHF.

The sample holds a few counts of this clonotype. This chain joins TRBV18 and TRBJ2-2; D uncertain. Germline values: CDR1 KGHSH, CDR2 LQKENI. This CDR3 is built from 15 residues. Deletions cut 3 bases from V and 6 bases from J, with 14 bases between. Here the CDR3 reads CASSPRQESAGELFF. The CDR3 region has the DNA TGTGCCAGCTCACCGAGGCAGGAATCGGCCGGGGAGCTGTTTTTT.

This clonotype was counted only a few times. The rearrangement uses TRBV6-1 and TRBJ2-7; D perhaps matches TRBD1 (5 bases). There are 12 residues in the CDR3. Trimming took off 5 bases at V and 1 base at J, with 6 bases between the two ends. Germline V CDR1 and CDR2: MNHNS, SASEGT. CDR3 DNA: TGTGCCAGCAGTCGACAGTCCTACGAGCAGTACTTC. This encodes CASSRQSYEQYF.

V usage is TRBV12-3 or TRBV12-4 and J usage is TRBJ2-7; D uncertain. V shed 3 bases and J shed 12 bases, with 15 bases lying between them. There are 12 residues in the CDR3. For the CDR3, the DNA is TGTGCCAGCAGTTTCCCAAGAGGCCCTCCGTACTTC. Translated, it gives CASSFPRGPPYF.

The chain couples TRBV2 to TRBJ1-5, with TRBD1 matching over 7 bases. CDR3 length: 14 residues. CDR1 and CDR2 (germline): SNHLY, FYNNEI. J gave up 0 bases and V 6 bases, and 2 bases lay outside the gene matches. CDR3 DNA: TGTGCCAGCAGAGGGACAGATAGCAATCAGCCCCAGCATTTT. Translation: CASRGTDSNQPQHF.

As concerns this clonotype: A read error may produce the germline difference seen at one junction end. The chain employs TRBV5-1 and TRBJ2-2; possible D gene TRBD1, 6 bases. The CDR3 has 14 amino acids. Germline CDR1 and CDR2: SGHRS and YFSETQ. CDR3 loop: CASSTGTPTEELFF. CDR3 in DNA: TGCGCCAGCAGCACCGGGACACCAACCGAGGAGCTGTTTTTT.

This rearrangement joins TRBV5-8 to TRBJ2-4; D ambiguous. V shed 2 bases and J shed 0 bases, with 9 bases lying between them. This CDR3 is 15 amino acids long. Germline loops: CDR1 SGHTS, CDR2 YDEGEE. The CDR3 here is CASSFGRLAKNIQYF. For the CDR3, the DNA is TGTGCCAGCAGCTTCGGTAGACTAGCCAAAAACATTCAGTACTTC.

This clonotype was detected a few times. The chain employs TRBV6-1 and TRBJ2-2; 10 nucleotides match TRBD1. CDR1 and CDR2 (germline): MNHNS, SASEGT. Trimming at V came to 6 bases and at J to 0 bases, leaving 4 bases not matched to a gene. CDR3 length: 16 residues. The CDR3: CASRTDRGSNTGELFF. DNA for the CDR3: TGTGCCAGCAGAACGGACAGGGGGTCGAACACCGGGGAGCTGTTTTTT.

This clonotype has just a few counts. The chain is built from TRBV2 and TRBJ2-7; no clear D. There are 14 residues in the CDR3. In germline, CDR1 is SNHLY, CDR2 FYNNEI. The V end lost 1 base, the J end lost 3 bases, and 10 bases lay between the germline ends. The CDR3 sequence: CASSEVGVNYEQYF. CDR3 coding DNA: TGTGCCAGCAGTGAAGTCGGCGTAAACTACGAGCAGTACTTC.

This clonotype turned up a few times. V gene TRBV20-1 combines with J gene TRBJ2-7; perhaps TRBD1 as D (6 bases). Trimming shortened V by 7 bases and J by 7 bases, and 14 bases separated the two germline ends. Germline CDR1 and CDR2: DFQATT and SNEGSKA (reference sequence). This CDR3 is built from 11 residues. Written as DNA, the CDR3 is TGCAGTGTCTCCAGCCAGGGGGAGCAGTACTTC. It yields the protein CSVSSQGEQYF.

V usage is TRBV20-1 and J usage is TRBJ2-5; 11 bases are shared with TRBD2. V was clipped by 6 bases and J by 2 bases; unmatched bases: 8. The CDR3 has 15 amino acids. CDR1 is DFQATT, CDR2 SNEGSKA, per germline (reference sequence). The CDR3 is CSAIRLAGSQETQYF. CDR3 coding DNA: TGCAGTGCGATCCGACTAGCGGGGTCACAAGAGACCCAGTACTTC.

V and J are TRBV19 and TRBJ2-6; perhaps TRBD1 as D (5 bases). From germline, CDR1 is LNHDA and CDR2 SQIVND (reference sequence). The CDR3 is 16 amino acids. V was clipped by 5 bases and J by 2 bases, with 13 bases between them. CDR3: CASSAGATTGANVLTF. Here the CDR3 DNA reads TGTGCCAGTAGTGCTGGGGCCACCACTGGGGCCAACGTCCTGACTTTC.

The rearrangement links TRBV6-1 to TRBJ1-1; TRBD1 might be the D (5 bases). The CDR3 consists of 14 residues. CDR1 is MNHNS and CDR2 is SASEGT in the germline V gene. V was cut by 5 bases and J by 3 bases, with 13 bases left in between. The CDR3 loop reads CASSRDRTDTEAFF. The CDR3 DNA reads as TGTGCCAGCAGTAGAGACAGAACCGACACTGAAGCTTTCTTT.